These 17 T cell receptor beta chains share one sample of origin, sequenced in a study of blood T cells in healthy people across ages. Primers used in a second PCR of about 7 to 12 cycles were a sample-barcoded 5' primer and a J-beta primer mix. In TCRdb, the 5' RACE reads were re-called with MiXCR into one record per CDR3 protein. The data contain roughly 720,000 distinct CDR3 sequences, 53% of them singletons. Sequenced input: blood. The source is a man older than 75 in good health.

The V and J genes are TRBV28 and TRBJ1-1, with D possibly being TRBD1 (5 bases). V gave up 6 bases and J gave up 2 bases, with 13 bases separating them. CDR3 length: 14 residues. The germline CDR1 and CDR2 sequences are MDHEN and SYDVKM. CDR3 sequence (DNA): TGTGCCAGCAGGGTGGGAGGGACCAACACTGAAGCTTTCTTT. Residues: CASRVGGTNTEAFF.

The rearrangement links TRBV28 to TRBJ2-3; tentatively, D is TRBD1 or TRBD2 (6 bases each). V was trimmed by 10 bases and J by 3 bases, leaving 17 bases between them. Germline V CDR1 and CDR2: MDHEN, SYDVKM. CDR3 length equals 14 residues. The CDR3 DNA reads TGTGCCATAAGTCGGGGGCCAAGGACAGATACGCAGTATTTT. Translated: CAISRGPRTDTQYF. Using reference TRBV28 and TRBJ2-3 for the parts outside the CDR3, the full variable domain is DVKVTQSSRYLVKRTGEKVFLECVQDMDHENMFWYRQDPGLGLRLIYFSYDVKMKEKGDIPEGYSVSREKKERFSLILESASTNQTSMYLCAISRGPRTDTQYFGPGTRLTVL.

Comments on this clonotype: This sequence may be a read error, since a much larger clone differs from it by one base. The V call is TRBV20-1, the J call TRBJ2-7; TRBD2 matches at 9 bases. The germline V gene encodes CDR1 DFQATT and CDR2 SNEGSKA (reference sequence). The junction had 13 bases not matched to a gene; V was cut back by 6 bases and J by 7 bases. The CDR3 totals 14 residues. CDR3 protein: CSAFSGRVINEQYF. The DNA for the CDR3 is TGCAGTGCGTTTAGCGGGAGAGTAATTAATGAGCAGTACTTC.

There are many counts of this clonotype. This chain links TRBV3-1 with TRBJ2-7, with a tentative D call TRBD2 (6 bases). CDR3 length: 12 residues. Germline CDR1 is LGHDT and CDR2 is YNNKEL (reference sequence). V was clipped by 6 bases and J by 5 bases, with 11 bases between them. The CDR3 is CASSWTGDEQYF. CDR3 sequence (DNA): TGTGCCAGCAGTTGGACGGGGGACGAGCAGTACTTC.

The chain uses TRBV15 and TRBJ2-5; the D gene is possibly TRBD1 (6 bases). The V and J ends lost 2 bases and 4 bases respectively, with 11 bases between them. This CDR3 has 14 amino acids. From germline, CDR1 is LNHNV and CDR2 YYDKDF (reference sequence). CDR3 sequence: CATSRSTGIETQYF. CDR3 coding DNA: TGTGCCACCAGCAGATCGACAGGCATAGAGACCCAGTACTTC.

This clonotype showed up many times. A much bigger clone sits one base away, suggesting this may be a read error. V is TRBV7-2 and J is TRBJ2-5; 7 bases align to TRBD2. Germline loops: CDR1 SGHTA, CDR2 FQGNSA. V lost 6 bases to trimming and J lost 11 bases; unmatched junction nucleotides: 15. This CDR3 is 14 amino acids long. CDR3 DNA: TGTGCCAGCAGACAAATAGGAGCGGGAAGTGAGCAGTACTTC. Residues: CASRQIGAGSEQYF.

This sequence joins TRBV6-5 and TRBJ2-1; 7 bases align to TRBD2. The CDR3 sequence is 15 residues long. V shed 6 bases and J 7 bases; nucleotides not matched to a gene: 12. The germline V gene encodes CDR1 MNHEY and CDR2 SVGAGI. This chain's CDR3 is CASSRRRERLNEQFF. As DNA, the CDR3 is TGTGCCAGCAGCCGTAGGCGGGAGCGGTTGAATGAGCAGTTCTTC.

CDR3 bases: TGTGCCAGCAGCCCCGGGACTAGCGGGAGAGCAGATACGCAGTATTTT. Translated: CASSPGTSGRADTQYF. The V call is TRBV7-2, the J call TRBJ2-3; 14 nucleotides agree with TRBD2. The J segment lost 4 bases and the V segment lost 5 bases, leaving 5 bases of the junction unmatched. CDR3 length: 16 residues. The germline V gene has CDR1 SGHTA and CDR2 FQGNSA. Full variable domain (rest looked up from reference TRBV7-2 and TRBJ2-3): GAGVSQSPSNKVTEKGKDVELRCDPISGHTALYWYRQSLGQGLEFLIYFQGNSAPDKSGLPSDRFSAERTGGSVSTLTIQRTQQEDSAVYLCASSPGTSGRADTQYFGPGTRLTVL.

This clonotype was observed a handful of times. The chain employs TRBV10-3 and TRBJ2-7; 7 nucleotides line up with TRBD1. Germline-derived CDR1 and CDR2 are ENHRY and SYGVKD. The CDR3 has 14 amino acids. With V trimmed by 0 bases and J by 4 bases, 3 bases remained unmatched. This chain's CDR3 is CAISESRGLYEQYF. CDR3 DNA sequence: TGTGCCATCAGTGAGTCAAGGGGGCTGTACGAGCAGTACTTC.

This clonotype has at least ten counts. This rearrangement joins TRBV25-1 to TRBJ2-6; D gene ambiguous. This CDR3 contains 13 residues. With 8 bases removed from V and 3 bases from J, the gap between germline ends came to 8 bases. Germline CDR1 and CDR2: MGHDK and SYGVNS. The CDR3, as DNA: TGTGCCAGCTCCTCATATGGGGCCAACGTCCTGACTTTC. Translated, it gives CASSSYGANVLTF.

This rearrangement joins TRBV6-5 to TRBJ2-4, with 9 bases lining up with TRBD1. Gene TRBJ2-7 matches the end of the DNA better, so the J call may be wrong. Per the germline V gene, CDR1 is MNHEY and CDR2 is SVGAGI. The CDR3 runs 14 residues. The CDR3 loop reads CASSVPGQGGEQYF. The DNA of the CDR3 is TGTGCCAGCAGCGTTCCGGGACAGGGAGGCGAGCAGTACTTC.

With respect to this clonotype: Compared with germline, one end of the junction differs, possibly owing to a read error. This chain uses TRBV7-7 with TRBJ2-7; D is unclear. Germline-derived CDR1 and CDR2 are SSHAT and FNYEAQ (reference sequence). The CDR3 spans 15 residues. The CDR3 loop reads CASSLEPGLAYEQYF. CDR3 nucleotide sequence: TGTGCTAGCAGCTTAGAACCGGGCTTGGCCTACGAGCAGTACTTC.

The rearrangement links TRBV4-1 to TRBJ1-6; D is unresolved. Per germline, CDR1 MGHRA and CDR2 YSYEKL. The V end was cut by 1 base, the J end by 9 bases, with 13 bases between. The length of the CDR3 is 15 residues. The CDR3 here is CASSQGWSPSSPLHF. DNA for the CDR3: TGCGCCAGCAGCCAAGGTTGGTCCCCGAGTTCACCCCTCCACTTT.

The genes are TRBV29-1 and TRBJ2-5, with D tentatively TRBD2 (5 bases). V lost 4 bases to trimming and J lost 2 bases, with 11 bases between them. Germline values: CDR1 SQVTM, CDR2 ANQGSEA. CDR3 length: 13 amino acids. CDR3 sequence reads: CSVARTGQETQYF. The CDR3 nucleotides are TGCAGCGTTGCAAGGACGGGACAAGAGACCCAGTACTTC. The entire variable domain, with the rest obtained from reference TRBV29-1 and TRBJ2-5, is as follows: SAVISQKPSRDICQRGTSLTIQCQVDSQVTMMFWYRQQPGQSLTLIATANQGSEATYESGFVIDKFPISRPNLTFSTLTVSNMSPEDSSIYLCSVARTGQETQYFGPGTRLLVL.

This clonotype has more than one count but fewer than ten. Here the CDR3 reads CATSDFVATGKDTQYF. In DNA form, the CDR3 reads TGTGCCACCAGTGATTTTGTTGCAACAGGGAAAGATACGCAGTATTTT. The rearrangement links TRBV24-1 to TRBJ2-3, with a weak D call TRBD1 (6 bases). V was pared by 1 base and J by 5 bases, with 15 bases between. Per germline, CDR1 KGHDR and CDR2 SFDVKD. There are 16 residues in the CDR3.

This clonotype has a single count. At one of its ends the junction is not consistent with the germline gene, which may arise from a read error. The chain combines TRBV29-1 with TRBJ1-2; D is unresolved. CDR3 size: 11 residues. Germline V gene sequence: CDR1 SQVTM, CDR2 ANQGSEA. This CDR3 is CSVATGYGYIF. The CDR3, as DNA: TGCAGCGTTGCGACGGGCTATGGCTACATCTTC.

This clonotype appeared a single time. This chain links TRBV28 with TRBJ2-5; D remains unclear. The CDR3 runs 14 residues. Trimming shortened V by 2 bases and J by 5 bases, and 12 bases separated the two germline ends. CDR1 and CDR2 from the germline V gene are MDHEN and SYDVKM. For the CDR3, the DNA is TGTGCCAGCAGTTTAGCCAGAACAGTTGAGACCCAGTACTTC. This codes for CASSLARTVETQYF.